This passage covers 17 T cell receptor beta chains from one sample sequenced in a study of blood T cell repertoires in COVID-19. TCRdb's copy holds only in-frame clones and misses some; the assay was immunoSEQ multiplex PCR. The sample carries about 120,000 clones, 82% recorded once. The sample taken for sequencing was peripheral blood. These receptors all stem from a human donor in a cohort sampled during active COVID-19.

V is TRBV20-1 and J is TRBJ2-1; unclear D gene. V lost 3 bases and J 3 bases, leaving 3 bases between the germline ends. This CDR3 has 11 amino acids. Germline V gene data show CDR1 as DFQATT and CDR2 as SNEGSKA (reference sequence). The DNA of the CDR3 is TGCAGTGCTAGCTTCTACAATGAGCAGTTCTTC. It translates to CSASFYNEQFF.

The V call is TRBV5-4, the J call TRBJ2-3; 11 bases fit TRBD1. J gave up 5 bases and V 2 bases, and 7 bases lay outside the gene matches. The CDR3 length is 16 residues. Germline loops: CDR1 SGHNT, CDR2 YYREEE (reference sequence). CDR3 nucleotides: TGTGCCAGCAGCTTACCGGACAGGGGGCTTCAAGATACGCAGTATTTT. Protein product: CASSLPDRGLQDTQYF.

The J gene is TRBJ1-3, the V gene TRBV10-3; 8 nucleotides match TRBD1. CDR1 is ENHRY and CDR2 is SYGVKD in the germline V gene. V trimming: 10 bases; J trimming: 0 bases; junction bases outside the gene matches: 11. The CDR3 consists of 16 residues. CDR3 sequence: CATSGQGQSSGNTIYF. In DNA form, the CDR3 reads TGTGCCACCTCCGGACAGGGACAAAGCTCTGGAAACACCATATATTTT.

The chain joins TRBV11-3 to TRBJ2-2, with a weak D call TRBD1 (5 bases). V gave up 1 base and J gave up 0 bases, with 6 bases separating them. Germline V gene data show CDR1 as SGHNT and CDR2 as YENEEA. The CDR3 length is 15 residues. CDR3 DNA: TGTGCCAGCAGCTTAGGCAGGGCGAACACCGGGGAGCTGTTTTTT. Translation gives CASSLGRANTGELFF.

The rearrangement joins TRBV11-3 to TRBJ2-2, with 9 bases fitting TRBD1. This CDR3 is 14 amino acids long. Germline values: CDR1 SGHNT, CDR2 YENEEA. The V and J ends lost 4 bases and 6 bases, in that order; junction bases with no gene match: 3. CDR3 protein: CASSSTGGPGELFF. The CDR3 nucleotides are TGTGCCAGCAGCTCAACAGGGGGCCCCGGGGAGCTGTTTTTT.

The chain combines TRBV20-1 with TRBJ2-7; D call uncertain. CDR1 is DFQATT and CDR2 is SNEGSKA in the germline V gene (reference sequence). Trimming took off 6 bases at V and 7 bases at J, with 13 bases between the two ends. There are 11 residues in the CDR3. Written as DNA, the CDR3 is TGCAGTGCGCCGGATGAGAGGGAGCAGTACTTC. It specifies CSAPDEREQYF.

The V call is TRBV11-2, the J call TRBJ2-1, with 8 bases that match TRBD2. This CDR3 is 17 amino acids long. With 6 bases clipped from V and 4 bases from J, the junction kept 14 bases outside the gene matches. Germline CDR1 SGHAT, CDR2 FQNNGV. The CDR3 protein is CASRSGAAGGSYNEQFF. The DNA for the CDR3 is TGTGCCAGCAGATCCGGGGCGGCGGGGGGCTCATACAATGAGCAGTTCTTC.

J is TRBJ1-2 and V is TRBV6-5; 11 bases fit TRBD1. Germline V gives CDR1 MNHEY, CDR2 SVGAGI. CDR3 size: 15 residues. The trim removed 6 bases at V and 2 bases at J, leaving 5 bases unmatched. CDR3 region: CASRDRGRPNYGYTF. CDR3 nucleotides: TGTGCCAGCAGGGACAGGGGGCGCCCCAACTATGGCTACACCTTC.

This clone was picked up a small number of times. The chain joins TRBV5-1 to TRBJ1-3; perhaps TRBD1 as D (6 bases). V was trimmed by 4 bases and J by 1 base, leaving 21 bases between them. The germline gives CDR1 SGHRS, CDR2 YFSETQ. The CDR3 spans 18 residues. CDR3 bases: TGCGCCAGCAGCCCCGACTATATAACACAGGGTTCTGGAAACACCATATATTTT. Its protein product is CASSPDYITQGSGNTIYF.

The V and J genes are TRBV5-5 and TRBJ1-1; possible D gene TRBD1, 5 bases. This CDR3 comprises 16 residues. Germline CDR1 is SGHKS and CDR2 is YYEKEE (reference sequence). V lost 0 bases and J 0 bases, leaving 12 bases between the germline ends. The CDR3 DNA follows: TGTGCCAGCAGCTTGGTCCTCACAGGCATGAACACTGAAGCTTTCTTT. This sequence encodes CASSLVLTGMNTEAFF.

Comment on this clone: At one boundary the junction diverges from the germline segment, which might be a read error. The rearrangement uses TRBV7-7 and TRBJ1-5, with 8 bases lining up with TRBD1. The germline CDR1 and CDR2 sequences are SSHAT and FNYEAQ (reference sequence). The CDR3 runs 15 residues. The CDR3 region has the DNA TGTGCTAGCACTGGACAGGGCCGTAGCAATCAGCCCCAGCATTTT. Translation gives CASTGQGRSNQPQHF.

J is TRBJ1-1 and V is TRBV7-9; D is uncertain. This CDR3 comprises 14 residues. Trimming pared 5 bases from V and 1 base from J, leaving 11 bases between. Per germline, CDR1 SEHNR and CDR2 FQNEAQ (reference sequence). CDR3 sequence reads: CASSPTLANTEAFF. The CDR3 region has the DNA TGTGCCAGCAGCCCCACCCTAGCGAACACTGAAGCTTTCTTT. The whole variable domain, filled in from reference TRBV7-9 and TRBJ1-1, reads DTGVSQNPRHKITKRGQNVTFRCDPISEHNRLYWYRQTLGQGPEFLTYFQNEAQLEKSRLLSDRFSAERPKGSFSTLEIQRTEQGDSAMYLCASSPTLANTEAFFGQGTRLTVV.

The chain carries TRBV6-6 and TRBJ2-5, with TRBD2 matching over 10 bases. V was clipped by 5 bases and J by 5 bases; unmatched bases: 8. CDR3 size: 15 residues. Germline CDR1 and CDR2: MNHNY and SVGAGI (reference sequence). The CDR3 DNA is TGTGCCAGCAGTCCCACTAGCGGGGACGGGGAGACCCAGTACTTC. It codes for CASSPTSGDGETQYF.

This clone was counted once. The CDR3 sequence: CASRQGSEQFF. In nucleotides, the CDR3 is TGTGCCAGCCGACAGGGGAGTGAGCAGTTCTTC. The chain couples TRBV12-3 or TRBV12-4 to TRBJ2-1; 8 bases are shared with TRBD1. The CDR3 is 11 amino acids. J gave up 9 bases and V 8 bases, and 3 bases lay outside the gene matches.

The J gene is TRBJ1-4, the V gene TRBV4-1, with D possibly matching TRBD1 (5 bases). Per the germline V gene, CDR1 is MGHRA and CDR2 is YSYEKL. V shed 0 bases and J shed 10 bases, with 15 bases lying between them. This CDR3 is 15 amino acids long. The CDR3 nucleotides are TGCGCCAGCAGCCAAGATGCGGCGGGGGGTGGAAAACTGTTTTTT. It encodes CASSQDAAGGGKLFF.

The chain couples TRBV28 to TRBJ1-2; D gene unclear. V was clipped by 6 bases and J by 4 bases, with 12 bases between them. CDR1 and CDR2 from the germline V gene are MDHEN and SYDVKM. CDR3 length: 13 amino acids. CDR3 DNA sequence: TGTGCCAGCAGGTGGTCAGGACTCTATGGCTACACCTTC. Residues: CASRWSGLYGYTF.

The V and J genes are TRBV6-6 and TRBJ2-1, with D unresolved. V dropped 6 bases and J dropped 0 bases, with 9 bases sitting between them. The CDR3 is 14 amino acids. Germline V CDR1 and CDR2: MNHNY, SVGAGI (reference sequence). In DNA form, the CDR3 reads TGTGCCAGCAGGGAGCCCCCCTCCTACAATGAGCAGTTCTTC. Its protein product is CASREPPSYNEQFF.